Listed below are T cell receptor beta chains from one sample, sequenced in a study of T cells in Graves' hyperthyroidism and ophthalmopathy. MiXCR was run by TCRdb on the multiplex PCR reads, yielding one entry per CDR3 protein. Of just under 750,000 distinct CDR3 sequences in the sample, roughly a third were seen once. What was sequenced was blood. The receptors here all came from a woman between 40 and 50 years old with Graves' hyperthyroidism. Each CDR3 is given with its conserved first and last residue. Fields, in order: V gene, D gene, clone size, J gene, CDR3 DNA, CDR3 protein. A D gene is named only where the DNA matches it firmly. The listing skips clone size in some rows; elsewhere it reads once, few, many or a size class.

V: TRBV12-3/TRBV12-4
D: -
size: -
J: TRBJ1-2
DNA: TGTGCTAGTGCTAGAGCAGGAGGCTATGGCTACACCTTC
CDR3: CASARAGGYGYTF

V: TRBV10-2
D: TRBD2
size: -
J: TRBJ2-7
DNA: TGCGCCACCGGTCAAGCGGGAGGAACCTACGAGCAGTACTTC
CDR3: CATGQAGGTYEQYF

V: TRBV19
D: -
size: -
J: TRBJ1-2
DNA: TGTGCCAGTAGTATAATAGGGACGGCAGCGGGAACCTTC
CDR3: CASSIIGTAAGTF

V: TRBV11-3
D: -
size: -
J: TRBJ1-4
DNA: TGTGCCAGCAGCTTACCGACAGCAACTAATGAAAAACTGTTTTTT
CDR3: CASSLPTATNEKLFF

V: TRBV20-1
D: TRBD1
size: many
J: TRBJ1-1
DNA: TGCAGTGCTCGGAAGGCAGGGGGCACTGAAGCTTTCTTT
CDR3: CSARKAGGTEAFF

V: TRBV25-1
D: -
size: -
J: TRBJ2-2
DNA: TGTGCCAGCAGGTCCTGGAACACCGGGGAGCTGTTTTTT
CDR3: CASRSWNTGELFF

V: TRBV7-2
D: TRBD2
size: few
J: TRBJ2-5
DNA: TGTGCCAGCAGCTTAAGGGGGAGACGGACTAGCGGGGGGCAAAAAGAGACCCAGTACTTC
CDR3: CASSLRGRRTSGGQKETQYF

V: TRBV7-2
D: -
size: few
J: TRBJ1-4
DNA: TGTGCCAGCAGCTCCCCCCGGGCGGGAATTAATGAAAAACTGTTTTTT
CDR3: CASSSPRAGINEKLFF

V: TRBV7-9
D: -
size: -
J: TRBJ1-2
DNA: TGTGCCAGCAGCCCAGAAGGTACGGGGGAAGCTAACTATGGCTACACCTTC
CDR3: CASSPEGTGEANYGYTF

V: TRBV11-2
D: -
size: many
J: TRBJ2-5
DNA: TGTGCCAGCAGCTTAGATATACAGCCCCAAGAGACCCAGTACTTC
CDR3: CASSLDIQPQETQYF

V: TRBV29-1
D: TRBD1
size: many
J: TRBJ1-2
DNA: TGCAGCGTTGATCGTGAGGACAGGGATAACTATGGCTACACCTTC
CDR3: CSVDREDRDNYGYTF

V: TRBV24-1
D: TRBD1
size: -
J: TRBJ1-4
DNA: TGTGCCACCAGTGAGACAGGGGACGAAAAACTGTTTTTT
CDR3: CATSETGDEKLFF

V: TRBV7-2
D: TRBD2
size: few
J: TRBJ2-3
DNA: TGTGCCAGCAGCCCTGGGGGGACTAGCGGAGATACGCAGTATTTT
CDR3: CASSPGGTSGDTQYF

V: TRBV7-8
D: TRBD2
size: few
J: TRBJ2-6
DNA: TGTGCCAGCAGCTCAGGACTAGCGGGGGGCTACTCTGGGGCCAACGTCCTGACTTTC
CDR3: CASSSGLAGGYSGANVLTF

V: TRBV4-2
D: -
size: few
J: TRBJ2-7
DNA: TGTGCCAGCAGCCAGGTCCTAGGGGGCTACGAGCAGTACTTC
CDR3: CASSQVLGGYEQYF

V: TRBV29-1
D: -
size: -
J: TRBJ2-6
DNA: TGCAGCGTTGAAGGGGGCTTTGGGGGGGCCAACGTCCTGACTTTC
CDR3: CSVEGGFGGANVLTF

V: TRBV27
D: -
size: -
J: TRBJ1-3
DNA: TGTGCCAGCAGTTTGTCGCAGGGTCCTGGAAACACCATATATTTT
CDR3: CASSLSQGPGNTIYF